This T cell receptor (beta chain) was sequenced during a study of CD8 T cells in ankylosing spondylitis. The V and J ends lost 1 base and 6 bases respectively, with 10 bases between them. The CDR3 has 14 amino acids. Germline V CDR1 and CDR2: LGHDT, YNNKEL (reference sequence). General observations from the study: Seven to nine highly homologous variants made up a TCR beta motif, and this motif appeared characteristic of ankylosing spondylitis blood.

This clonotype was detected many times. Antigen specificity is unknown. TCRdb independently ran MiXCR on the 5' RACE reads; one entry per CDR3 protein. The sample has hundreds of thousands of distinct CDR3 sequences; under 8.5% are singletons. The source material was blood, either unsorted or a sorted T cell fraction (not recorded which). The chain carries TRBV3-1 and TRBJ2-1, with D possibly TRBD1 on 5 matching bases. This clonotype was sampled from a female donor with ankylosing spondylitis or in good health (not recorded which). CDR3 sequence: CASSQVRALNEQFF. DNA of the CDR3: TGTGCCAGCAGCCAAGTCAGGGCCCTCAATGAGCAGTTCTTC.